This TCR beta chain appears in the sequencing data of a study of regulatory and conventional T cells in breast cancer (dated by TCRdb to about 2015). According to the germline V gene (reference sequence), CDR1 reads SEHNR and CDR2 reads FQNEAQ. The germline ends are 18 bases apart after V is trimmed by 1 base and J by 0 bases. The CDR3 has 18 amino acids, counting the end cysteine and phenylalanine. Only the CDR3 DNA is retained, 54 bases long and in frame from the first base. Turning to this clonotype: What this receptor recognizes is not known. It has no much larger one-base neighbor in the sample; base qualities were not kept.

The receptor library was made with PCR. This sample was sequenced with an Illumina MiSeq. The public reads were reprocessed in TCRdb via fastp at Q25 and MiXCR, keeping in-frame beta chains. Rows matching on CDR3 protein sequence are summarized as one entry with the most common DNA and genes. Present in this sample are fewer than 20,000 distinct CDR3 sequences, 25% to 40% of which were seen just once. 1.5% to 2% of the sample is held by the ten biggest clonotypes. Material: conventional T cells from blood. This TCR derives from a female donor in good health. Rearrangement joined TRBV7-9 to TRBJ1-1, and TRBD1 may be the D gene, going by 5 matching bases. Here is the DNA: TGTGCCAGCAGCTTAGGGGGCAAGTGGGGGTCCTTGAACACTGAAGCTTTCTTT. The encoded protein is CASSLGGKWGSLNTEAFF.